The following is a T cell receptor (beta chain) sequence with its context. The time point denotes: patch test 1, 2 weeks after DPC sensitization. The treatment here: therapeutic diphenylcyclopropenone sensitization with weekly scalp DPC. This entry comes from a study of human T cells and chemical hapten exposure. Study-wide background: 0.01% DPC was applied to the upper back in patch tests, which were read at 6 days.

Each CDR3 protein gets one entry after TCRdb re-called the RACE reads with MiXCR. The sample shows 300,000 to 450,000 distinct CDR3 sequences, more than 4.5% of them seen only once. Germline V lookup: CDR1 SEHNR, CDR2 FQNEAQ (reference sequence). V shed 1 base and J shed 7 bases, with 10 bases lying between them. The length of the CDR3 is 13 residues. This sequence joins TRBV7-9 and TRBJ1-1; no clear D. Sequenced here: whole blood, sampled in connection with sensitization to the hapten diphenylcyclopropenone (DPC). The TCR sequence derives from a woman aged 50 to 60 with alopecia areata. Some clones in this sample may be carry-over from other donors' samples. Here the CDR3 reads CASSLVSGLEAFF. CDR3 nucleotide sequence: TGTGCCAGCAGCTTAGTCTCAGGCCTTGAAGCTTTCTTT.